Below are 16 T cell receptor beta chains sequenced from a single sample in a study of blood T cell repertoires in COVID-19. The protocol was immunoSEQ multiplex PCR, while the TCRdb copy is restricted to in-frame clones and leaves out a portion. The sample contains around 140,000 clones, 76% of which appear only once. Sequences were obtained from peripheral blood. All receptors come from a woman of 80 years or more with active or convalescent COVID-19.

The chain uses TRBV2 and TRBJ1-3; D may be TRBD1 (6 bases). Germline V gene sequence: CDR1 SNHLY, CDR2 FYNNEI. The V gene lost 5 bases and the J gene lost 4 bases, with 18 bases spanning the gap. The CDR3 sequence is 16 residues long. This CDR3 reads CASSNRGQTHGNTIYF. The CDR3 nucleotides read TGTGCCAGCAGTAATCGGGGACAAACTCACGGAAACACCATATATTTT.

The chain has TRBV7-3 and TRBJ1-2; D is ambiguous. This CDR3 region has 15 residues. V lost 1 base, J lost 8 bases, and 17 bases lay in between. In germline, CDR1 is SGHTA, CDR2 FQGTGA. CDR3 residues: CASSLNSVTPVGYTF. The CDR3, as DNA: TGTGCCAGCAGCTTAAACTCGGTCACTCCTGTGGGCTACACCTTC.

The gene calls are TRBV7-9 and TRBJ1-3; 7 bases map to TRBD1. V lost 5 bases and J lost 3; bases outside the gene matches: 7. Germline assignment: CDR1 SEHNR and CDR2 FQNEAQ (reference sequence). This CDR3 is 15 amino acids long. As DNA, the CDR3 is TGTGCCAGCAGCCGACAGGGAGGCAATGGAAACACCATATATTTT. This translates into CASSRQGGNGNTIYF.

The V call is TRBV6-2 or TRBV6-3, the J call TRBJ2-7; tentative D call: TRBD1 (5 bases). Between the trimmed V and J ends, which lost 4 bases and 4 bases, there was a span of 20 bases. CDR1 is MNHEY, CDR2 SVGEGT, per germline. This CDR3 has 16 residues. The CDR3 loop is CASSLGPGGRQYEQYF. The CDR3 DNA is TGTGCCAGCAGTTTGGGGCCCGGTGGCCGCCAGTACGAGCAGTACTTC.

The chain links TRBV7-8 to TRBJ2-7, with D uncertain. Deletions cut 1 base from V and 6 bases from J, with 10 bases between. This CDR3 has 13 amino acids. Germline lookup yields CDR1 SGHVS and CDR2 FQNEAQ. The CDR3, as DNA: TGTGCCAGCAGCTTAGGGTCCAGGCGCGAGCAGTACTTC. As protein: CASSLGSRREQYF.

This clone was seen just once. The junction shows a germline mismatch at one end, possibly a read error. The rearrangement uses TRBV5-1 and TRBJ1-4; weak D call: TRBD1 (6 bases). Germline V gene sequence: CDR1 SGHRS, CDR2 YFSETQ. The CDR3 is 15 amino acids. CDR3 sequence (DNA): TGCGCCAGCAGCTTGGGTCAGGGGTCTAATGAAAAACTATTTTTT. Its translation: CASSLGQGSNEKLFF.

CDR3 protein: CASREQGRPDTQYF. Here the CDR3 DNA reads TGTGCCAGCAGGGAACAGGGAAGGCCAGATACGCAGTATTTT. V is TRBV28 and J is TRBJ2-3, with a weak D call TRBD1 (6 bases). V shed 6 bases and J shed 4 bases, with 14 bases lying between them. Germline CDR1 MDHEN, CDR2 SYDVKM. The CDR3 is 14 residues long. Variable domain in full (rest from reference TRBV28 and TRBJ2-3): DVKVTQSSRYLVKRTGEKVFLECVQDMDHENMFWYRQDPGLGLRLIYFSYDVKMKEKGDIPEGYSVSREKKERFSLILESASTNQTSMYLCASREQGRPDTQYFGPGTRLTVL.

The CDR3 loop reads CASSLMAAPDTQYF. As DNA, the CDR3 is TGTGCCAGCAGCTTGATGGCGGCTCCGGATACGCAGTATTTT. The chain couples TRBV7-2 to TRBJ2-3, with D unresolved. CDR1 SGHTA and CDR2 FQGNSA come from the germline V gene. Trimming removed 3 bases from V and 6 bases from J, with 13 bases in between. The CDR3 covers 14 residues. The full variable domain, completed using reference TRBV7-2 and TRBJ2-3, is GAGVSQSPSNKVTEKGKDVELRCDPISGHTALYWYRQSLGQGLEFLIYFQGNSAPDKSGLPSDRFSAERTGGSVSTLTIQRTQQEDSAVYLCASSLMAAPDTQYFGPGTRLTVL.

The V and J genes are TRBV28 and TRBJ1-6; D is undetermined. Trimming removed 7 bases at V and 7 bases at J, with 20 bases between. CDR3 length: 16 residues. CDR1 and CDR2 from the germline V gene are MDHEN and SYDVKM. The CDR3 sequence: CASITPSGAVNSPLHF. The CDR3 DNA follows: TGTGCCAGCATCACCCCATCCGGAGCCGTGAATTCACCCCTCCACTTT.

CDR3 coding DNA: TGTGCCAGCAGAAAGGTTCAGGGCGGCTATGGCTACACCTTC. Encoded protein: CASRKVQGGYGYTF. The chain recombines TRBV27 with TRBJ1-2; possibly TRBD1 for D (5 bases). Trimming removed 6 bases at V and 4 bases at J, with 15 bases between. The germline V gene has CDR1 MNHEY and CDR2 SMNVEV (reference sequence). The CDR3 runs to 14 residues.

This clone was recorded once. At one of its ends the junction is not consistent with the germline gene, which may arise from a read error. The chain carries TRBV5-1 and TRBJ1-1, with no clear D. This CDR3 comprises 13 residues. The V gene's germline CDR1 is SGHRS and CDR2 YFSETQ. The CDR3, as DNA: TGCGCCAGCAGTTTGGGCTGGCACACTGAAGCTTTCTTT. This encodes CASSLGWHTEAFF.

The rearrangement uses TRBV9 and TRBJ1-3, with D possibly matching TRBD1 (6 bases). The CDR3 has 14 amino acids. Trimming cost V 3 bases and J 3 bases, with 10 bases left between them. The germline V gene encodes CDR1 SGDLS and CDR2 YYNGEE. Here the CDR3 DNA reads TGTGCCAGCAGCGGAGGGGGATATGGAAACACCATATATTTT. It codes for CASSGGGYGNTIYF. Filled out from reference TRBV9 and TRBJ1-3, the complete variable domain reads DSGVTQTPKHLITATGQRVTLRCSPRSGDLSVYWYQQSLDQGLQFLIQYYNGEERAKGNILERFSAQQFPDLHSELNLSSLELGDSALYFCASSGGGYGNTIYFGEGSWLTVV.

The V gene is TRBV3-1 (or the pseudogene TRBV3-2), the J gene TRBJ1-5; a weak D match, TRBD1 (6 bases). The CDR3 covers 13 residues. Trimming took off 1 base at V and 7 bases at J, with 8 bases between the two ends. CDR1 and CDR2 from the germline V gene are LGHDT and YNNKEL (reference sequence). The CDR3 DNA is TGTGCCAGCAGCCAAGGACAGGTCCAGCCCCAGCATTTT. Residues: CASSQGQVQPQHF.

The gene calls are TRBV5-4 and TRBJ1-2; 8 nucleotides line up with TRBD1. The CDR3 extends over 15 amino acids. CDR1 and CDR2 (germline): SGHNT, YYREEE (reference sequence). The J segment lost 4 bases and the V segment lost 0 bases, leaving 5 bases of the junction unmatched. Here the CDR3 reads CASSLGSGGGYGYTF. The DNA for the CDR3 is TGTGCCAGCAGCTTGGGATCAGGGGGCGGCTATGGCTACACCTTC.

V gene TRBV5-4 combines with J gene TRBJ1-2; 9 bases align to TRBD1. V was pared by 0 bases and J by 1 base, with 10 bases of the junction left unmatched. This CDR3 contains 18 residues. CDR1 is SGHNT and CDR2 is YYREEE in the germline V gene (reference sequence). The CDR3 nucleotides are TGTGCCAGCAGCTTGGTGGTCGGGACAGGGTTGAGTAACTATGGCTACACCTTC. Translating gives CASSLVVGTGLSNYGYTF.

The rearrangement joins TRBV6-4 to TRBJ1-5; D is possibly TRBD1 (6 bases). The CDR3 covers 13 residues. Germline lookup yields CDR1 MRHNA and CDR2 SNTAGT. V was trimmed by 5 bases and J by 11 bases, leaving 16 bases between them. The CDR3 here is CASSPTQGTAQHF. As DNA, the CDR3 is TGTGCCAGCAGTCCGACTCAGGGGACGGCCCAGCATTTT.